A single sample is the source of the 8 T cell receptor beta chains below, sequenced in a study of spatial heterogeneity in lung cancer. General observations from the study: Higher tumor mutation counts went along with higher counts of expanded intratumoral alpha and beta TCRs.

Using its own MiXCR run on the 5' RACE reads, TCRdb lists one record per CDR3 protein. The sample contains fewer than 11,000 distinct CDR3 sequences, roughly an eighth of which appear only once. These TCRs' antigens remain unknown. Indicated time point: sample taken at primary tumor resection. Source: lung tumor tissue, taken at surgery. These receptors were collected from a male donor with early-stage non-small cell lung cancer.

This clonotype was detected a few times. The V and J genes are TRBV13 and TRBJ1-6; the D gene is possibly TRBD1 (6 bases). CDR3 length equals 14 residues. V lost 6 bases, J lost 15 bases, and 21 bases lay in between. Germline loops: CDR1 PRHDT, CDR2 FYEKMQ (reference sequence). CDR3 DNA sequence: TGTGCCAGCAGTCCTCACAGGGCCAGTCCCCACCTCCACTTT. Encoded protein: CASSPHRASPHLHF. The whole variable domain, filled in from reference TRBV13 and TRBJ1-6, reads AAGVIQSPRHLIKEKRETATLKCYPIPRHDTVYWYQQGPGQDPQFLISFYEKMQSDKGSIPDRFSAQQFSDYHSELNMSSLELGDSALYFCASSPHRASPHLHFGNGTRLTVT.

This clonotype turned up a few times. The rearrangement joins TRBV7-2 to TRBJ2-6, with 7 bases matching TRBD1. Per germline, CDR1 SGHTA and CDR2 FQGNSA. The CDR3 sequence is 20 residues long. Losses at the gene ends were 4 bases for V and 1 base for J; bases not matched to a gene: 16. The CDR3 is CASSSIPPGQTLSGANVLTF. CDR3 bases: TGTGCCAGCAGCTCCATCCCGCCGGGACAGACACTTTCTGGGGCCAACGTCCTGACTTTC. Full variable domain (rest looked up from reference TRBV7-2 and TRBJ2-6): GAGVSQSPSNKVTEKGKDVELRCDPISGHTALYWYRQSLGQGLEFLIYFQGNSAPDKSGLPSDRFSAERTGGSVSTLTIQRTQQEDSAVYLCASSSIPPGQTLSGANVLTFGAGSRLTVL.

This clonotype occurred many times. The CDR3 is CASSFWAGPSSYEQYF. The CDR3 region has the DNA TGTGCCAGCAGCTTTTGGGCGGGACCGAGCTCCTACGAGCAGTACTTC. This chain connects TRBV7-2 to TRBJ2-7, with a possible D match to TRBD2 (6 bases). The germline V and J ends were trimmed by 3 bases and 0 bases, with 15 bases remaining between them. There are 16 residues in the CDR3. Germline V gives CDR1 SGHTA, CDR2 FQGNSA.

By share, this clonotype counts as medium-sized. The chain is built from TRBV7-9 and TRBJ1-4, with D possibly TRBD1 on 5 matching bases. The CDR3 sequence is 15 residues long. Trimming took 0 bases from V and 4 from J, leaving 9 bases between them. Per germline, CDR1 SEHNR and CDR2 FQNEAQ (reference sequence). CDR3 sequence: CASSLASGLNEKLFF. As DNA, the CDR3 is TGTGCCAGCAGCTTAGCTTCAGGGCTTAATGAAAAACTGTTTTTT.

By frequency in the sample, this clonotype is medium-sized. This chain connects TRBV24-1 to TRBJ2-3, with TRBD2 matching over 7 bases. The CDR3 extends over 15 amino acids. With 1 base clipped from V and 3 bases from J, the junction kept 3 bases outside the gene matches. Germline V gene sequence: CDR1 KGHDR, CDR2 SFDVKD. In DNA, the CDR3 is TGTGCCACCAGTGATTTTGCGGGAGTAACAGATACGCAGTATTTT. It is translated as CATSDFAGVTDTQYF.

There are many counts of this clonotype. The genes are TRBV7-2 and TRBJ1-2, with 7 nucleotides matching TRBD1. Germline V lookup: CDR1 SGHTA, CDR2 FQGNSA. J gave up 4 bases and V 5 bases, and 10 bases lay outside the gene matches. CDR3 size: 15 residues. The chain's CDR3 is CASSPQGGQGYGYTF. DNA of the CDR3: TGTGCCAGCAGCCCCCAGGGGGGTCAGGGCTATGGCTACACCTTC.

Many counts were recorded for this clonotype. The V gene is TRBV14, the J gene TRBJ2-5; 10 bases are shared with TRBD2. The CDR3 has 15 amino acids. CDR1 SGHDN and CDR2 FVKESK come from the germline V gene. The ends lost 1 base at V and 5 bases at J; junction bases unmatched: 4. This CDR3 reads CASSQASSGSETQYF. Here the CDR3 DNA reads TGTGCCAGCAGCCAAGCATCTAGCGGGAGTGAGACCCAGTACTTC.

In its sample, this clonotype was seen many times. This chain links TRBV18 with TRBJ2-7; 9 bases are shared with TRBD1. The V gene end was trimmed by 4 bases and the J gene end by 5 bases; junction bases not matched to a gene: 3. Germline V gene data show CDR1 as KGHSH and CDR2 as LQKENI. The CDR3 sequence is 13 residues long. The CDR3, as DNA: TGTGCCAGCTCACGGGACAGGGACCACGAGCAGTACTTC. The encoded protein is CASSRDRDHEQYF.